The 25 T cell receptor beta chains listed next were all sequenced from one sample in a study of blood T cell repertoires in COVID-19. The data were produced by immunoSEQ multiplex PCR, yet TCRdb's version contains in-frame clones alone and is incomplete. The data contain roughly 140,000 clones, 84% of them seen just once; the ten biggest clones take up under 10%. The material sequenced was peripheral blood. The receptors originated from a woman over 75 in a cohort sampled during active or convalescent COVID-19.

The chain uses TRBV5-1 and TRBJ2-3; D may be TRBD2 (5 bases). From germline, CDR1 is SGHRS and CDR2 YFSETQ. Trimming left V 1 base short and J 6 bases short, with 6 bases between. This CDR3 spans 12 amino acids. The CDR3 loop is CASSLPGDTQYF. CDR3 in DNA: TGCGCCAGCAGCTTGCCGGGGGATACGCAGTATTTT.

Points on this clone: Distinct nucleotide sequences in the sample also encode this CDR3. The chain combines TRBV10-1 with TRBJ2-7; a weak D match, TRBD1 (5 bases). V was clipped by 6 bases and J by 3 bases, with 24 bases between them. The CDR3 covers 17 residues. CDR1 WNHNN and CDR2 SYGVQD come from the germline V gene (reference sequence). The CDR3 here is CASSLQGAQPPLYEQYF. In nucleotides, the CDR3 is TGCGCCAGCAGCCTCCAAGGGGCGCAGCCTCCTCTCTACGAGCAGTACTTC.

The genes are TRBV28 and TRBJ1-5; 9 bases are shared with TRBD1. The CDR3 consists of 15 residues. The V gene end was trimmed by 6 bases and the J gene end by 3 bases; junction bases not matched to a gene: 6. CDR1 MDHEN and CDR2 SYDVKM come from the germline V gene. CDR3 in amino acids: CASSTGGGDNQPQHF. Written as DNA, the CDR3 is TGTGCCAGCAGCACAGGGGGCGGTGACAATCAGCCCCAGCATTTT.

The chain recombines TRBV2 with TRBJ1-3; D perhaps matches TRBD1 (5 bases). CDR1 SNHLY and CDR2 FYNNEI come from the germline V gene. The CDR3 runs 14 residues. Trimming removed 2 bases from V and 4 bases from J, with 9 bases in between. The CDR3, as DNA: TGTGCCAGCAGTGAATCTTACAGGGGAAACACCATATATTTT. Encoded protein: CASSESYRGNTIYF.

This clone has a single count. CDR3 protein: CATSREHPGVEGGYTF. In DNA, the CDR3 is TGTGCCACCAGCAGGGAGCACCCAGGGGTCGAGGGTGGCTACACCTTC. The rearrangement uses TRBV15 and TRBJ1-2, with D maybe TRBD1 (6 bases). This CDR3 is built from 16 residues. From germline, CDR1 is LNHNV and CDR2 YYDKDF (reference sequence). Trimming removed 3 bases from V and 7 bases from J, with 21 bases in between.

CDR3 in DNA: TGTGCCAGCAGCCGGACGGGGGATACGCAGTATTTT. This gives the protein CASSRTGDTQYF. This chain joins TRBV7-9 and TRBJ2-3; D is possibly TRBD2 (5 bases). V was clipped by 5 bases and J by 6 bases, with 9 bases between them. The CDR3 runs 12 residues. Germline CDR1 reads SEHNR; CDR2 reads FQNEAQ (reference sequence).

This chain connects TRBV18 to TRBJ2-1, with 16 bases that match TRBD2. The CDR3 has 17 residues. The V segment lost 5 bases and the J segment 7 bases; nucleotides outside the gene matches: 8. Germline CDR1 KGHSH, CDR2 LQKENI. The CDR3 region has the DNA TGTGCCAGCTCATCCCAGGGACTAGCGGGGGGGCAGAATGAGCAGTTCTTC. Translation: CASSSQGLAGGQNEQFF.

This clone was detected a few times. Other nucleotide sequences from this sample produce the same CDR3. The chain links TRBV7-3 to TRBJ2-2; TRBD1 might be the D (6 bases). V lost 5 bases to trimming and J lost 1 base, with 8 bases between them. The CDR3 sequence is 14 residues long. Germline CDR1 reads SGHTA; CDR2 reads FQGTGA. The CDR3 sequence is CASSRTVNTGELFF. CDR3 coding DNA: TGTGCCAGCAGCCGGACAGTGAACACCGGGGAGCTGTTTTTT.

The sample holds one count of this clone. The gene calls are TRBV6-5 and TRBJ1-3, with a tentative D call TRBD1 (6 bases). Germline lookup yields CDR1 MNHEY and CDR2 SVGAGI. This CDR3 is built from 16 residues. V was shortened by 4 bases and J by 2 bases, with 15 bases between the two germline ends. As DNA, the CDR3 is TGTGCCAGCAGTTCCTTTTCCAGGGGAGCTGGAAACACCATATATTTT. Amino acids: CASSSFSRGAGNTIYF.

The chain combines TRBV20-1 with TRBJ2-7, with D possibly TRBD1 on 6 matching bases. The V end was cut by 6 bases, the J end by 4 bases, with 10 bases between. CDR3 length: 11 amino acids. Germline CDR1 is DFQATT and CDR2 is SNEGSKA (reference sequence). The CDR3 here is CSAGQGYEQYV. Written as DNA, the CDR3 is TGCAGTGCAGGGCAGGGGTACGAGCAGTACGTC.

The V call is TRBV7-8, the J call TRBJ1-2; D is undetermined. Germline CDR1 and CDR2: SGHVS and FQNEAQ. The ends were cut back, 6 bases at V and 4 bases at J, with 9 bases in the middle. The CDR3 is made up of 12 amino acids. The CDR3 region has the DNA TGTGCCAGCAGTCACGGTAGCTATGGCTACACCTTC. It translates to CASSHGSYGYTF.

The rearrangement uses TRBV5-5 and TRBJ1-3, with 10 positions matching TRBD1. Losses at the gene ends were 1 base for V and 3 bases for J; bases not matched to a gene: 1. Looked up from germline, CDR1 is SGHKS and CDR2 is YYEKEE (reference sequence). The CDR3 extends over 15 amino acids. CDR3 region: CASSLRTGGGNTIYF. The DNA for the CDR3 is TGTGCCAGCAGCTTGAGGACAGGGGGTGGAAACACCATATATTTT.

Comments on this clone: Other DNA sequences within the sample encode an identical CDR3. The rearrangement links TRBV5-1 to TRBJ2-5; D gene uncertain. Trimming cost V 0 bases and J 3 bases, with 3 bases left between them. Germline V gene lookup returns CDR1 SGHRS and CDR2 YFSETQ. This CDR3 has 12 amino acids. Here the CDR3 reads CASSLAEETQYF. CDR3 DNA sequence: TGCGCCAGCAGCTTGGCCGAAGAGACCCAGTACTTC.

This clone was seen a few times. The chain uses TRBV30 and TRBJ2-7; D possibly corresponds to TRBD1 (5 bases). This CDR3 is 12 amino acids long. The germline CDR1 and CDR2 sequences are GTSNPN and SVGIG (reference sequence). Trimming stripped 3 bases from V and 1 base from J, with 7 bases between. The CDR3, as DNA: TGTGCCTGGAGCAGGGAATCCTACGAGCAGTACTTC. This gives the protein CAWSRESYEQYF. Based on the CDR3 plus reference TRBV30 and TRBJ2-7, the full variable domain is SQTIHQWPATLVQPVGSPLSLECTVEGTSNPNLYWYRQAAGRGLQLLFYSVGIGQISSEVPQNLSASRPQDRQFILSSKKLLLSDSGFYLCAWSRESYEQYFGPGTRLTVT.

Only one count was recorded for this clone. The chain recombines TRBV27 with TRBJ2-3, with D possibly matching TRBD2 (6 bases). V was shortened by 2 bases and J by 11 bases, with 14 bases between the two germline ends. Germline V gives CDR1 MNHEY, CDR2 SMNVEV (reference sequence). The CDR3 consists of 13 residues. CDR3 in DNA: TGTGCCAGCAGTTTAAGTTGGTTGGGGGGGCAGTATTTT. The encoded protein is CASSLSWLGGQYF.

The chain uses TRBV12-3 or TRBV12-4 and TRBJ2-2, with 8 bases lining up with TRBD1. V was clipped by 6 bases and J by 6 bases; unmatched bases: 0. This CDR3 comprises 12 residues. In DNA form, the CDR3 reads TGTGCCAGCAGCAGGGGGCCCGGGGAGCTGTTTTTT. It is translated as CASSRGPGELFF.

This clone has a single count. This rearrangement joins TRBV19 to TRBJ2-2, with 11 nucleotides matching TRBD2. CDR3 length: 17 amino acids. V lost 5 bases and J lost 4; bases outside the gene matches: 9. CDR1 and CDR2 (germline): LNHDA, SQIVND (reference sequence). The CDR3 DNA reads as TGTGCCAGTAGTCGGGCTAGCGGGGGGCGGGGCACCGGGGAGCTGTTTTTT. Translated, it gives CASSRASGGRGTGELFF.

The chain combines TRBV7-9 with TRBJ1-2; unclear D gene. The germline CDR1 and CDR2 sequences are SEHNR and FQNEAQ (reference sequence). The ends were cut back, 2 bases at V and 7 bases at J, with 14 bases in the middle. CDR3 length equals 14 residues. For the CDR3, the DNA is TGTGCCAGCAGCTTACACGGGTCATTGGGTGGCTACACCTTC. Its protein is CASSLHGSLGGYTF. Filled out from reference TRBV7-9 and TRBJ1-2, the complete variable domain reads DTGVSQNPRHKITKRGQNVTFRCDPISEHNRLYWYRQTLGQGPEFLTYFQNEAQLEKSRLLSDRFSAERPKGSFSTLEIQRTEQGDSAMYLCASSLHGSLGGYTFGSGTRLTVV.

In this sample, this clone turned up once. The V call is TRBV6-6, the J call TRBJ1-3; D perhaps matches TRBD1 (5 bases). Germline V gene lookup returns CDR1 MNHNY and CDR2 SVGAGI (reference sequence). The CDR3 consists of 14 residues. Trimming removed 7 bases at V and 10 bases at J, with 20 bases between. The CDR3 loop reads CASNPIGARGTIYF. CDR3 nucleotide sequence: TGTGCCAGCAACCCCATAGGGGCCAGAGGAACCATATATTTT.

The V and J genes are TRBV5-1 and TRBJ2-1; the D is unclear. V was trimmed by 0 bases and J by 3 bases, leaving 4 bases between them. The CDR3 length is 13 residues. CDR1 SGHRS and CDR2 YFSETQ come from the germline V gene. As DNA, the CDR3 is TGCGCCAGCAGCTTGGCAGTCTACAATGAGCAGTTCTTC. As protein: CASSLAVYNEQFF.

The chain joins TRBV6-6 to TRBJ1-1; D not resolved. The V end was cut by 2 bases, the J end by 12 bases, with 16 bases between. This CDR3 is built from 13 residues. Germline CDR1 MNHNY, CDR2 SVGAGI (reference sequence). CDR3 amino acids: CASSYEPGRETFF. In DNA form, the CDR3 reads TGTGCCAGCAGTTACGAACCGGGTAGAGAGACTTTCTTT.

J is TRBJ2-3 and V is TRBV10-3, with TRBD2 matching over 9 bases. With 5 bases clipped from V and 2 bases from J, the junction kept 5 bases outside the gene matches. From germline, CDR1 is ENHRY and CDR2 SYGVKD. This CDR3 has 15 residues. The CDR3, as DNA: TGTGCCATCAGTCTAGCGGGGCTATACACAGATACGCAGTATTTT. This sequence encodes CAISLAGLYTDTQYF.

This clone was seen just once. The V and J genes are TRBV5-5 and TRBJ1-3; 7 positions match TRBD1. Germline CDR1 is SGHKS and CDR2 is YYEKEE (reference sequence). The CDR3 has 15 amino acids. V was pared by 3 bases and J by 4 bases, with 7 bases of the junction left unmatched. CDR3 coding DNA: TGTGCCAGCAGCTCGCAACGGGACAGAGGAAACACCATATATTTT. This gives the protein CASSSQRDRGNTIYF.

J is TRBJ1-3 and V is TRBV6-5, with 9 bases that match TRBD1. Germline lookup yields CDR1 MNHEY and CDR2 SVGAGI. Losses at the gene ends were 6 bases for V and 4 bases for J; bases not matched to a gene: 7. This CDR3 has 15 amino acids. CDR3 bases: TGTGCCAGCAGGGAGGACAGGGGAAGAGGAAACACCATATATTTT. It translates to CASREDRGRGNTIYF.

Only a few counts were recorded for this clone. The chain carries TRBV19 and TRBJ1-1; D is perhaps TRBD1 (5 bases). The CDR3 extends over 14 amino acids. The germline V gene has CDR1 LNHDA and CDR2 SQIVND (reference sequence). V shed 6 bases and J shed 6 bases, with 17 bases lying between them. The CDR3 DNA reads TGTGCCAGTAGGGGGCCCGTTCCCCTTCCTGAAGCTTTCTTT. Translating gives CASRGPVPLPEAFF.